Listed here are 10 T cell receptor beta chains from one sample, sequenced in a study of blood T cell repertoires in COVID-19. Profiling relied on immunoSEQ multiplex PCR, and the TCRdb table lists in-frame clones only, not all of them. The sample shows around 40,000 clones, around 84% of them seen only once. Sequenced sample: peripheral blood. These TCRs come from a human donor in a cohort sampled during active COVID-19.

Only a few counts were recorded for this clone. The J gene is TRBJ2-7, the V gene TRBV7-2, with 9 bases aligning to TRBD2. J was trimmed by 0 bases and V by 6 bases; bases with no gene match: 6. There are 15 residues in the CDR3. The germline V gene encodes CDR1 SGHTA and CDR2 FQGNSA. The CDR3 coding sequence is TGTGCCAGCAGGGAAAGCGGGGGGCTCTCCTACGAGCAGTACTTC. Translating gives CASRESGGLSYEQYF.

This clone was observed a single time. J is TRBJ2-1 and V is TRBV2; D is perhaps TRBD2 (7 bases). The V end lost 5 bases, the J end lost 9 bases, and 20 bases lay between the germline ends. CDR3 length equals 15 residues. CDR1 is SNHLY, CDR2 FYNNEI, per germline. The CDR3 coding sequence is TGTGCCAGCAGTAGGGGGGGGGCCGAAATAGGTGAGCAGTTCTTC. This sequence encodes CASSRGGAEIGEQFF.

This chain joins TRBV4-1 and TRBJ2-1; 13 bases are shared with TRBD2. This CDR3 has 16 amino acids. The germline V gene has CDR1 MGHRA and CDR2 YSYEKL. V gave up 5 bases and J gave up 10 bases; unmatched junction bases: 11. The CDR3 spells CASSGRTSGGFGEQFF. CDR3 DNA sequence: TGCGCCAGCAGCGGCCGGACTAGCGGGGGTTTTGGCGAGCAGTTCTTC.

The V gene is TRBV2, the J gene TRBJ2-2; TRBD1 aligns across 7 bases. Germline CDR1 and CDR2: SNHLY and FYNNEI. The CDR3 runs 14 residues. V lost 6 bases to trimming and J lost 0 bases; unmatched junction nucleotides: 1. The CDR3 DNA follows: TGTGCCAGCAGGCAGGGGGCGAACACCGGGGAGCTGTTTTTT. Encoded protein: CASRQGANTGELFF. The full variable domain, its missing parts supplied by reference TRBV2 and TRBJ2-2, is EPEVTQTPSHQVTQMGQEVILRCVPISNHLYFYWYRQILGQKVEFLVSFYNNEISEKSEIFDDQFSVERPDGSNFTLKIRSTKLEDSAMYFCASRQGANTGELFFGEGSRLTVL.

The chain joins TRBV5-4 to TRBJ1-6, with 11 bases lining up with TRBD1. The germline gives CDR1 SGHNT, CDR2 YYREEE (reference sequence). This CDR3 has 17 amino acids. The J segment lost 6 bases and the V segment lost 3 bases, leaving 8 bases of the junction unmatched. CDR3 loop: CASSWTGGHSSNSPLHF. CDR3 DNA sequence: TGTGCCAGCAGCTGGACAGGGGGCCACTCTTCTAATTCACCCCTCCACTTT.

The V and J genes are TRBV3-1 (or the pseudogene TRBV3-2) and TRBJ2-7; TRBD2 aligns across 8 bases. With V trimmed by 2 bases and J by 2 bases, 5 bases remained unmatched. The CDR3 totals 15 residues. From germline, CDR1 is LGHDT and CDR2 YNNKEL (reference sequence). Written as DNA, the CDR3 is TGTGCCAGCAGCCAACGGACTAGCCCCACCTACGAGCAGTACTTC. Protein sequence: CASSQRTSPTYEQYF.

The DNA of the CDR3 is TGTGCCAGCTCACGGGGGACTAGCGGCACAGATACGCAGTATTTT. This gives the protein CASSRGTSGTDTQYF. The rearrangement joins TRBV18 to TRBJ2-3, with 10 bases aligning to TRBD2. The V segment lost 4 bases and the J segment 1 base; nucleotides outside the gene matches: 2. CDR1 KGHSH and CDR2 LQKENI come from the germline V gene. The CDR3 totals 15 residues.

This clone was recorded only once. The chain carries TRBV2 and TRBJ1-1; D is undetermined. This CDR3 region has 16 residues. Trimming took 6 bases from V and 10 from J, leaving 27 bases between them. CDR1 is SNHLY and CDR2 is FYNNEI in the germline V gene. This CDR3 reads CASRLTAGSVPPGAFF. DNA for the CDR3: TGTGCCAGCAGACTCACGGCGGGCAGCGTACCCCCAGGAGCTTTCTTT.

The chain has TRBV3-1 (or the pseudogene TRBV3-2) and TRBJ2-1, with 7 bases identical to TRBD1. Germline loops: CDR1 LGHDT, CDR2 YNNKEL (reference sequence). With 3 bases clipped from V and 8 bases from J, the junction kept 4 bases outside the gene matches. There are 13 residues in the CDR3. Here the CDR3 DNA reads TGTGCCAGCAGCCAGAGACAGGGATATGAGCAGTTCTTC. This codes for CASSQRQGYEQFF.

The rearrangement joins TRBV10-3 to TRBJ1-2; maybe TRBD1 (5 bases). CDR3 length: 12 residues. CDR1 ENHRY and CDR2 SYGVKD come from the germline V gene. Trimming took off 6 bases at V and 4 bases at J, with 9 bases between the two ends. The CDR3 nucleotides are TGTGCCATCAGGGACAACGCCTATGGCTACACCTTC. Translation: CAIRDNAYGYTF.